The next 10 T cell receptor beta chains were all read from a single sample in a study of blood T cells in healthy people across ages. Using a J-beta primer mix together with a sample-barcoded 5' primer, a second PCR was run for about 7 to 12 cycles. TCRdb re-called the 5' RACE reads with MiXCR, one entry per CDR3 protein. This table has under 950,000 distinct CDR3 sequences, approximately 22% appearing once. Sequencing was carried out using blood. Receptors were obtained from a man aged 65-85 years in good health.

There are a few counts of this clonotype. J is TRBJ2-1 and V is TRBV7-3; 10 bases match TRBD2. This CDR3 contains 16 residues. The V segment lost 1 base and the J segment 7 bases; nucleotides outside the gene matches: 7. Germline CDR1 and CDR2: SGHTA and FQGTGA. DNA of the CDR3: TGTGCCAGCAGCTTAAGACCGCTAGCGGGAGATAATGAGCAGTTCTTC. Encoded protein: CASSLRPLAGDNEQFF.

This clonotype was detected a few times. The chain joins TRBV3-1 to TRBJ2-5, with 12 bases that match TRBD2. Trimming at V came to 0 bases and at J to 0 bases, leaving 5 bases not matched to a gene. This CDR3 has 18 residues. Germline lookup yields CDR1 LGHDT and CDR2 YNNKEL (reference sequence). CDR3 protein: CASSQDPGLAGHQETQYF. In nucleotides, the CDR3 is TGTGCCAGCAGCCAAGATCCCGGACTAGCGGGGCACCAAGAGACCCAGTACTTC.

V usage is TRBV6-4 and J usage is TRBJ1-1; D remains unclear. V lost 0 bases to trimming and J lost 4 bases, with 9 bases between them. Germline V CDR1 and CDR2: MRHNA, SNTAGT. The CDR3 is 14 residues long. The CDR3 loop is CASSDSDAGTEAFF. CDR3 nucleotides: TGTGCCAGCAGTGACTCCGATGCGGGCACTGAAGCTTTCTTT.

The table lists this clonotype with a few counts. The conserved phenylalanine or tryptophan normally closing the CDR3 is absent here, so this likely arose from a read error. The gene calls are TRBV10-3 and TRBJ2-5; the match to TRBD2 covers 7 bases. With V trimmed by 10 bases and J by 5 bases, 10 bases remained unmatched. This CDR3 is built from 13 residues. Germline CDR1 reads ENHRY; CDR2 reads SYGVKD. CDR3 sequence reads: CATRQRGLETQYC. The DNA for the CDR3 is TGTGCCACCCGACAGCGGGGCTTGGAGACCCAGTACTGC.

CDR3 in DNA: TGTGCCAGCAGTTCTTCCTCATCTGGACTAGCGGGGAAGGATACGCAGTATTTT. Its protein is CASSSSSSGLAGKDTQYF. The V call is TRBV12-3 or TRBV12-4, the J call TRBJ2-3; 12 nucleotides agree with TRBD2. Germline trimming cut 4 bases from V and 6 bases from J; bases unmatched to any gene: 14. The CDR3 contains 18 residues.

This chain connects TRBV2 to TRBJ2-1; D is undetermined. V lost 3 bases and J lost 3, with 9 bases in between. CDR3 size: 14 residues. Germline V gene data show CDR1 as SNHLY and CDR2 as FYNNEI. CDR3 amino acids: CASSESSGYNEQFF. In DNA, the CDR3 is TGTGCCAGCAGTGAGTCGAGTGGCTACAATGAGCAGTTCTTC.

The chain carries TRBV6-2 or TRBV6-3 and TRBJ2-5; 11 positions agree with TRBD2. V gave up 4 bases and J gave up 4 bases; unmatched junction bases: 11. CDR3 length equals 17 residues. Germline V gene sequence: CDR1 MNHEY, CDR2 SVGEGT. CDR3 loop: CASSSGALAGGVETQYF. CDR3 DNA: TGTGCCAGCAGTTCCGGCGCCCTAGCGGGAGGTGTAGAGACCCAGTACTTC.

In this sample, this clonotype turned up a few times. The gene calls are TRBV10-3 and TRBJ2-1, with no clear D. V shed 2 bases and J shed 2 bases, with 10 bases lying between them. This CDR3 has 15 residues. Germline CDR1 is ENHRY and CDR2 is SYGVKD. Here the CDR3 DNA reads TGTGCCATCAGTGAGGGGCCGGAACCCTACAATGAGCAGTTCTTC. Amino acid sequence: CAISEGPEPYNEQFF.

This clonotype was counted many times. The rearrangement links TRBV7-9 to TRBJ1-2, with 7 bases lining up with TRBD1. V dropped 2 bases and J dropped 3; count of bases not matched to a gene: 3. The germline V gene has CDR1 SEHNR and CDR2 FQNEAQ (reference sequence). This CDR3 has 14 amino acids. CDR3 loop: CASSLIRGDYGYTF. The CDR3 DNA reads TGTGCCAGCAGCTTAATCAGGGGGGACTATGGCTACACCTTC.

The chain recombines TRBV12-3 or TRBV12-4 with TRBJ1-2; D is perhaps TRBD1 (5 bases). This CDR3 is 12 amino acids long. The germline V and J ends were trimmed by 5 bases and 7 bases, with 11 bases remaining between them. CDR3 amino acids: CASSNRDSGYTF. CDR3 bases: TGTGCCAGCAGTAACCGGGACTCTGGCTACACCTTC.